Shown below are 2 T cell receptor beta chains from a single sample sequenced in a study of cytomegalovirus exposure and HLA in healthy donors. Primers for the PCR totalled 60 Vbeta and 13 Jbeta. Clones were read by immunoSEQ multiplex PCR, and TCRdb kept only the in-frame ones, dropping some. This repertoire shows about 180,000 clones, less than 90% found once; its top ten account for around 1.4%. The sequenced sample consisted of PBMCs. The source is a girl aged 10 to 17 in good health and CMV-seropositive.

The rearrangement uses TRBV6-5 and TRBJ1-1; 10 bases map to TRBD1. The V segment lost 7 bases and the J segment 7 bases; nucleotides outside the gene matches: 15. This CDR3 contains 16 residues. Germline V gene lookup returns CDR1 MNHEY and CDR2 SVGAGI. The CDR3 protein is CASNYYLTGGVGEAFF. In nucleotides, the CDR3 is TGTGCCAGCAATTATTACCTGACAGGGGGCGTCGGTGAAGCTTTCTTT.

The chain has TRBV6-5 and TRBJ2-2, with D maybe TRBD2 (5 bases). Trimming shortened V by 11 bases and J by 1 base, and 17 bases separated the two germline ends. The CDR3 totals 15 residues. Germline-derived CDR1 and CDR2 are MNHEY and SVGAGI. CDR3 sequence reads: CAARRAALNTGELFF. DNA for the CDR3: TGTGCCGCGCGGAGAGCGGCCTTGAACACCGGGGAGCTGTTTTTT.